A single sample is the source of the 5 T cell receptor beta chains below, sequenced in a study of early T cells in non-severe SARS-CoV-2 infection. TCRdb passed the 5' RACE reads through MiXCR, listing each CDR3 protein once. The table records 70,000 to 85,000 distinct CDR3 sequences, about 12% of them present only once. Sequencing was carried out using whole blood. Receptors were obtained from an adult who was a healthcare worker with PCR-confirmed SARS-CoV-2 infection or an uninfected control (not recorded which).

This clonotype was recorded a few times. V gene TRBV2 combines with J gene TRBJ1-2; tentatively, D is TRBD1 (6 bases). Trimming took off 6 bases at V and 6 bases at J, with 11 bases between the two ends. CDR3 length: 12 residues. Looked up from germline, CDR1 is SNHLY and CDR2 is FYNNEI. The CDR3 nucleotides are TGTGCCAGCAGGCAGAACAGGGATGGCTACACCTTC. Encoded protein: CASRQNRDGYTF.

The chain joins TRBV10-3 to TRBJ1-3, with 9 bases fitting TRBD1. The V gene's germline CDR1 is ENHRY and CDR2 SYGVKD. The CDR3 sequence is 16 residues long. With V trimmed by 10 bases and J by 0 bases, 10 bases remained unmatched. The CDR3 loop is CATWDRAHLSGNTIYF. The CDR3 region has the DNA TGTGCCACCTGGGACAGGGCCCATCTCTCTGGAAACACCATATATTTT.

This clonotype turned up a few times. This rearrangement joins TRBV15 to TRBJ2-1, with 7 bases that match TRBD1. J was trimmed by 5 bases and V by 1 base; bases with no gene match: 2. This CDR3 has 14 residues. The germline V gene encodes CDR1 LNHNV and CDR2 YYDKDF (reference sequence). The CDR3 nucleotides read TGTGCCACCAGCAGAGGGGACAGAGACAATGAGCAGTTCTTC. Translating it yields CATSRGDRDNEQFF.

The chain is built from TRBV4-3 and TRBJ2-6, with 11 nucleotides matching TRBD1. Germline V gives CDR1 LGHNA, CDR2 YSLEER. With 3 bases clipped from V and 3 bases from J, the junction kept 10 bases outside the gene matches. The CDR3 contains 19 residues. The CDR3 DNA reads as TGCGCCAGCAGCCAGGCTGGCGGACAGGGGGCTTTTGGGGCCAACGTCCTGACTTTC. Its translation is CASSQAGGQGAFGANVLTF.

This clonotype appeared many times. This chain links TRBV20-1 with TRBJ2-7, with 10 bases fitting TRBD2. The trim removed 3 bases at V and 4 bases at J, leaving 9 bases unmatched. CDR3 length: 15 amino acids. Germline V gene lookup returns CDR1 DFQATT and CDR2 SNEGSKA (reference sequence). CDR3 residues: CSASRGGTSVYEQYF. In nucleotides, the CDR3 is TGCAGTGCTAGTCGGGGGGGGACTAGCGTTTACGAGCAGTACTTC.